The 4 T cell receptor beta chains below all came from one sample that was sequenced in a study of blood T cell repertoires in COVID-19. Generated by immunoSEQ multiplex PCR, the TCRdb table keeps only in-frame clones and is missing some. The table has 300,000 to 350,000 clones, around nine tenths seen once. Sequencing was carried out using PBMCs or T cells enriched from blood (not recorded which). The receptors here all came from a woman aged 25-40 years who had been exposed to COVID-19.

V is TRBV19 and J is TRBJ1-3; D may be TRBD1 (6 bases). Germline CDR1 is LNHDA and CDR2 is SQIVND (reference sequence). V gave up 1 base and J gave up 4 bases, with 14 bases separating them. This CDR3 is built from 16 residues. The CDR3 sequence is CASSIVHRVGGNTIYF. The CDR3 coding sequence is TGTGCCAGTAGTATAGTCCACAGGGTTGGAGGAAACACCATATATTTT.

The chain carries TRBV6-6 and TRBJ1-1; the match to TRBD1 covers 11 bases. In germline, CDR1 is MNHNY, CDR2 SVGAGI (reference sequence). There are 16 residues in the CDR3. Unmatched junction bases numbered 15, after V lost 4 bases and J lost 11 bases. CDR3 coding DNA: TGTGCCAGCAGTTCGTCCGCCGGGACAGGGGGGATGAGTGCTTTCTTT. Amino acids: CASSSSAGTGGMSAFF.

In nucleotides, the CDR3 is TGCGCCAGCAGCTTGGAAGGGGGTTTTGGCAATCAGCCCCAGCATTTT. Translating gives CASSLEGGFGNQPQHF. This chain joins TRBV5-1 and TRBJ1-5, with D tentatively TRBD1 (6 bases). CDR3 length equals 16 residues. V shed 0 bases and J shed 2 bases, with 12 bases lying between them. Germline V gives CDR1 SGHRS, CDR2 YFSETQ.

The V and J genes are TRBV19 and TRBJ2-7; the match to TRBD1 covers 7 bases. V gave up 6 bases and J gave up 2 bases; unmatched junction bases: 13. This CDR3 has 16 residues. The V gene's germline CDR1 is LNHDA and CDR2 SQIVND (reference sequence). Written as DNA, the CDR3 is TGTGCCAGTAGCCGGATAGGGGGCCAGGGGGCCTACGAGCAGTACTTC. It yields the protein CASSRIGGQGAYEQYF.